The source of this TCR beta chain is a study of blood T cell repertoires in COVID-19. Study as a whole: The samples span acute and convalescent COVID-19 from the United States, Italy and Spain. Sources were T cells, B-cell-depleted T cells, or PBMCs; the material itself was cDNA or gDNA.

Germline V gives CDR1 SEHNR, CDR2 FQNEAQ (reference sequence). J was trimmed by 4 bases and V by 5 bases; bases with no gene match: 5. The CDR3 has 15 amino acids. Original processing notes: Reference gene primer amplification gave nucleated cell count estimates. This table comes from immunoSEQ multiplex PCR, and its TCRdb copy is limited to in-frame clones, with some not included. V, J and clone size were drawn from that table, and D and trimming were deduced from the DNA. This table holds about 55,000 clones, approximately 90% found once. The V and J genes are TRBV7-9 and TRBJ2-1; 10 nucleotides match TRBD2. The source of this sequence is a man aged 35 to 55 with acute or convalescent COVID-19. Sequences were obtained from peripheral blood. CDR3 bases: TGTGCCAGCAGCCGGACTAGCGGACAATACAATGAGCAGTTCTTC. Translating gives CASSRTSGQYNEQFF.